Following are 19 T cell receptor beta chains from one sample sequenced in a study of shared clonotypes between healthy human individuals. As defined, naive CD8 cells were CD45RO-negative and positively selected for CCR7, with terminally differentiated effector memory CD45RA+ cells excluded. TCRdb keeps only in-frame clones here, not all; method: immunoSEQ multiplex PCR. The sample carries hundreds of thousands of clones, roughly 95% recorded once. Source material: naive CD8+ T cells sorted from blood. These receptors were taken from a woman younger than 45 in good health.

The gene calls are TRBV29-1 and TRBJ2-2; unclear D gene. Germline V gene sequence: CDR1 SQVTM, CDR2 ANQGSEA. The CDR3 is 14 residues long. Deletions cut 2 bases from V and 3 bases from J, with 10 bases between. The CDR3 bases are TGCAGCGTTGAACCGGGTACCCACACCGGGGAGCTGTTTTTT. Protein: CSVEPGTHTGELFF.

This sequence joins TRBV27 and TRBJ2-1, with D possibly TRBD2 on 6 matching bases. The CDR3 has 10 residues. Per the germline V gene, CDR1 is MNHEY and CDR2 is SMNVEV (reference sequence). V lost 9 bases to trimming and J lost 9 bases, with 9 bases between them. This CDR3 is CASGGSEQFF. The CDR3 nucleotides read TGTGCCAGTGGAGGGAGTGAGCAGTTCTTC.

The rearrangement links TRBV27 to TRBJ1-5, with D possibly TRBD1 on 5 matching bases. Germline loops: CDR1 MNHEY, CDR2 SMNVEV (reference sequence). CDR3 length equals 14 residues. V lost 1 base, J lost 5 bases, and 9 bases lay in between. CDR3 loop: CASSLWQGDQPQHF. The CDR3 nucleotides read TGTGCCAGCAGTTTATGGCAGGGAGATCAGCCCCAGCATTTT.

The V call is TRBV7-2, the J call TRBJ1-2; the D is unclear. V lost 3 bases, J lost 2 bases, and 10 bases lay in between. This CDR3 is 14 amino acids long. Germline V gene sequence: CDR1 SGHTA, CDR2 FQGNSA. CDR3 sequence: CASSFPRLNYGYTF. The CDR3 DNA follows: TGTGCCAGCAGCTTCCCCAGGTTGAACTATGGCTACACCTTC.

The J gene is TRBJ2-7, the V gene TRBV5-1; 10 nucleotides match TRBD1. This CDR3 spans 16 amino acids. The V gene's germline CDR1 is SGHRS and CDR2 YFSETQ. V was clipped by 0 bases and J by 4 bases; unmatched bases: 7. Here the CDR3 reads CASSLDPGQGLYEQYF. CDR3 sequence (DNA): TGCGCCAGCAGCTTGGATCCGGGACAGGGGTTGTACGAGCAGTACTTC. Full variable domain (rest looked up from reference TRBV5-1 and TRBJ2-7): KAGVTQTPRYLIKTRGQQVTLSCSPISGHRSVSWYQQTPGQGLQFLFEYFSETQRNKGNFPGRFSGRQFSNSRSEMNVSTLELGDSALYLCASSLDPGQGLYEQYFGPGTRLTVT.

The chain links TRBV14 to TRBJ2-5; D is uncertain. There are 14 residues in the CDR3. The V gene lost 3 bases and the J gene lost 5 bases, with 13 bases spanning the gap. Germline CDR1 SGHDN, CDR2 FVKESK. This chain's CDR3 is CASSQPGGLETQYF. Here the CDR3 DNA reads TGTGCCAGCAGCCAGCCGGGTGGTTTGGAGACCCAGTACTTC. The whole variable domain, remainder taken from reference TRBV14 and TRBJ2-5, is EAGVTQFPSHSVIEKGQTVTLRCDPISGHDNLYWYRRVMGKEIKFLLHFVKESKQDESGMPNNRFLAERTGGTYSTLKVQPAELEDSGVYFCASSQPGGLETQYFGPGTRLLVL.

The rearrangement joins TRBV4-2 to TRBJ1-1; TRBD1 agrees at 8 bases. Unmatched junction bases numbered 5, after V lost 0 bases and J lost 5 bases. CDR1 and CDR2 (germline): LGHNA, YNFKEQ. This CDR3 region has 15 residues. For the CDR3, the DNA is TGTGCCAGCAGCCAAGATGACAGGGGAGCGACTGAAGCTTTCTTT. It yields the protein CASSQDDRGATEAFF.

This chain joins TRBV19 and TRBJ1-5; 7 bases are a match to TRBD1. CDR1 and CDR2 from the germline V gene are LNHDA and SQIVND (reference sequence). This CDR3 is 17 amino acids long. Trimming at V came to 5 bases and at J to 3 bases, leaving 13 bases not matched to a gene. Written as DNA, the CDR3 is TGTGCCAGTAGTCCCGACAGGGAGGGGGTAGTCAATCAGCCCCAGCATTTT. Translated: CASSPDREGVVNQPQHF.

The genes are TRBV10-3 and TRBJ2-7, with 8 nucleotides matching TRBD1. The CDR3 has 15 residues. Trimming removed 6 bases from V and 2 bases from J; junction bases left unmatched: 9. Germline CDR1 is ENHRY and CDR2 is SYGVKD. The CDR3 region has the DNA TGTGCCATCAGGCGAGGGGGACAGGAGACCTACGAGCAGTACTTC. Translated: CAIRRGGQETYEQYF.

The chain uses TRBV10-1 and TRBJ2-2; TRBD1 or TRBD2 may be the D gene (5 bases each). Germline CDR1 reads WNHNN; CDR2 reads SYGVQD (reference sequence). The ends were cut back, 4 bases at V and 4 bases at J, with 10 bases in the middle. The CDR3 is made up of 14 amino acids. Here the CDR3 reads CASSVGGGTGELFF. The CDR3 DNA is TGCGCCAGCAGTGTGGGTGGGGGCACCGGGGAGCTGTTTTTT.

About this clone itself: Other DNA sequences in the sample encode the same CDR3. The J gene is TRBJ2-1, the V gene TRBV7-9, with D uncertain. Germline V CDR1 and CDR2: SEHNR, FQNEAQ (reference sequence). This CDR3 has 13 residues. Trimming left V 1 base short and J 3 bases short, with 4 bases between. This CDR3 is CASSLDSYNEQFF. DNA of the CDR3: TGTGCCAGCAGCTTAGACAGCTACAATGAGCAGTTCTTC.

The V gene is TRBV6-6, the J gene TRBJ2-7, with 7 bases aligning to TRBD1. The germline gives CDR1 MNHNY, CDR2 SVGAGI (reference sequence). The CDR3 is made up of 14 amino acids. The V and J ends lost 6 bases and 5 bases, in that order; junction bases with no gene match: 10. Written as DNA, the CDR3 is TGTGCCAGCAGCCCAGGGGGTAGTAGGGACGAGCAGTACTTC. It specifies CASSPGGSRDEQYF.

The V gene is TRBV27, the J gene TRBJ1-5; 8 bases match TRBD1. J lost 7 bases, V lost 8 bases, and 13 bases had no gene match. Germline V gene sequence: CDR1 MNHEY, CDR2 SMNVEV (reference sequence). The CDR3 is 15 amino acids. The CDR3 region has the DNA TGTGCCAGCGGACAGGGTATGGGAAGTGGGCAGCCCCAGCATTTT. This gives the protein CASGQGMGSGQPQHF.

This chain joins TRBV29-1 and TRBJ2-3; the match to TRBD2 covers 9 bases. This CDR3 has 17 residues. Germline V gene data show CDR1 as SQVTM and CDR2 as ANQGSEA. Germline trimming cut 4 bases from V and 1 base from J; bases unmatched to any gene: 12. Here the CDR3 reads CSVAGGSGSFGTDTQYF. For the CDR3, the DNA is TGCAGCGTTGCCGGGGGTAGCGGGAGCTTTGGCACAGATACGCAGTATTTT.

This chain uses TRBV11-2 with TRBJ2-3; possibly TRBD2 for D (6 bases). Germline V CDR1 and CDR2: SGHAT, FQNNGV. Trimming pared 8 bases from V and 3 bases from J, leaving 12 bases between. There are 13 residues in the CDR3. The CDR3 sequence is CASSGRGTDTQYF. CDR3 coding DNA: TGTGCCAGCTCGGGGCGGGGAACAGATACGCAGTATTTT. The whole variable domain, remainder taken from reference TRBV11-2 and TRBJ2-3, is EAGVAQSPRYKIIEKRQSVAFWCNPISGHATLYWYQQILGQGPKLLIQFQNNGVVDDSQLPKDRFSAERLKGVDSTLKIQPAKLEDSAVYLCASSGRGTDTQYFGPGTRLTVL.

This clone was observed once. For the CDR3, the DNA is TGTGCCAGCAGTTACTGGGGACAGGGGTCTGGAAACACCATATATTTT. Its protein product is CASSYWGQGSGNTIYF. This sequence joins TRBV6-6 and TRBJ1-3; 10 bases are a match to TRBD1. The V segment lost 1 base and the J segment 1 base; nucleotides outside the gene matches: 1. Per the germline V gene, CDR1 is MNHNY and CDR2 is SVGAGI (reference sequence). The CDR3 runs 16 residues.

CDR3 protein: CASRRGLGVNEQFF. The DNA for the CDR3 is TGTGCCAGCCGAAGGGGACTAGGGGTTAATGAGCAGTTCTTC. The chain has TRBV5-6 and TRBJ2-1; 8 positions match TRBD2. Germline CDR1 reads SGHDT; CDR2 reads YYEEEE. The trim removed 7 bases at V and 7 bases at J, leaving 10 bases unmatched. The CDR3 is 14 amino acids. Looking up the rest from reference TRBV5-6 and TRBJ2-1 gives the full variable domain: DAGVTQSPTHLIKTRGQQVTLRCSPKSGHDTVSWYQQALGQGPQFIFQYYEEEERQRGNFPDRFSGHQFPNYSSELNVNALLLGDSALYLCASRRGLGVNEQFFGPGTRLTVL.

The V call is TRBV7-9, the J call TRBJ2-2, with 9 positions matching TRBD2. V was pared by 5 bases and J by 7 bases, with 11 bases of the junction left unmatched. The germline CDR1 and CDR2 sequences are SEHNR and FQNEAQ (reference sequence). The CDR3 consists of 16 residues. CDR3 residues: CASSPEVAGVYGELFF. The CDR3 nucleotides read TGTGCCAGCAGCCCTGAGGTAGCGGGAGTTTACGGGGAGCTGTTTTTT.

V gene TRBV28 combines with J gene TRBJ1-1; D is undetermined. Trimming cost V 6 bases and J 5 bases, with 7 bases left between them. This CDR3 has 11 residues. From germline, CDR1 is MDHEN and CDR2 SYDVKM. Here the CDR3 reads CASSPLTEAFF. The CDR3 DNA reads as TGTGCCAGCAGCCCCTTGACTGAAGCTTTCTTT.